This T cell receptor beta chain is drawn from a study of cytomegalovirus exposure and HLA in healthy donors. In germline, CDR1 is SGHAT, CDR2 FQDESV (reference sequence). The CDR3 extends over 16 amino acids. Both 60 Vbeta primers and 13 Jbeta primers went into the PCR. The data were produced by immunoSEQ multiplex PCR, yet TCRdb's version contains in-frame clones alone and is incomplete. The sample gives around 130,000 clones, 70% to 80% of which show up once; about 1.7% is in the top ten. Comment on this clone: One end of the junction is discordant with germline, which a read error may explain.

The material sequenced was PBMCs. The chain is built from TRBV11-1 and TRBJ1-1; TRBD1 is a possible D gene (6 bases). The receptor was isolated from a woman aged 50 to 65 in good health and CMV-seronegative. The chain's CDR3 is CASSSSRGIGNAEAFF. CDR3 coding DNA: TGTGCCAGCAGCAGCTCGAGGGGGATTGGGAACGCTGAAGCTTTCTTT.